These T cell receptor beta chains were read from a single sample in a study of T cell repertoires in cytomegalovirus infection. TCRdb re-called the reads with MiXCR, one entry per CDR3 protein. The sample includes around 540,000 distinct CDR3 sequences, around a third seen only once; the top ten take under 20%. For these receptors, no antigen is known. The material sequenced was cultured PBMCs, taken from culture after CMV antigen stimulation. The receptors originated from a human donor in good health (CMV status not recorded). Some clones in this sample may be carry-over from other donors' samples. CDR3s include the opening cysteine and the closing phenylalanine or tryptophan. The D gene is left open where the match is weak. Not all rows give a size; the values are once, few, many and, for expanded clones, a class.

d_gene	abundance	v_gene	j_gene	CDR3aa	CDR3nt
NA	few	TRBV20-1	TRBJ2-5	CSARGRGGEETQYF	TGCAGTGCTAGAGGCAGGGGGGGCGAAGAGACCCAGTACTTC
NA	few	TRBV7-2	TRBJ1-1	CASSSPDGNTEAFF	TGTGCCAGCAGCTCCCCGGACGGGAACACTGAAGCTTTCTTT
NA	few	TRBV7-2	TRBJ2-3	CASSFPLTITDTQYF	TGTGCCAGCAGCTTTCCACTTACAATCACAGATACGCAGTATTTT
TRBD2	NA	TRBV10-3	TRBJ2-3	CAISGPTSGRQGTDTQYF	TGTGCCATCAGCGGTCCGACTAGCGGGAGGCAGGGCACAGATACGCAGTATTTT
NA	NA	TRBV20-1	TRBJ2-2	CSASALPGTGELFF	TGCAGTGCTAGCGCACTCCCGGGCACCGGGGAGCTGTTTTTT
TRBD2	NA	TRBV9	TRBJ2-1	CASSVATSGSYNEQFF	TGTGCCAGCAGCGTAGCTACTAGCGGCTCCTACAATGAGCAGTTCTTC
NA	NA	TRBV10-3	TRBJ2-1	CAISSGGSSYNEQFF	TGTGCCATCAGTAGCGGAGGAAGCTCCTACAATGAGCAGTTCTTC
TRBD2	many	TRBV7-2	TRBJ2-1	CASNSGRNSYNEQFF	TGTGCCAGTAATAGCGGGAGAAACTCCTACAATGAGCAGTTCTTC
NA	few	TRBV11-2	TRBJ2-1	CASREVAASYNEQFF	TGTGCCAGCCGCGAGGTAGCGGCCTCCTACAATGAGCAGTTCTTC
TRBD2	few	TRBV2	TRBJ2-2	CATSGLAGGTGELFF	TGTGCCACCTCCGGACTAGCGGGAGGGACCGGGGAGCTGTTTTTT
NA	few	TRBV7-3	TRBJ1-4	CASSQNPAPNNEKLFF	TGTGCCAGCAGCCAGAATCCGGCCCCCAATAATGAAAAACTGTTTTTT
NA	NA	TRBV7-2	TRBJ2-3	CASARSGDTQYF	TGTGCCAGCGCAAGGTCGGGGGATACGCAGTATTTT
TRBD1	few	TRBV28	TRBJ2-5	CASRPGQVETQYF	TGTGCCAGCCGACCCGGACAGGTGGAGACCCAGTACTTC
TRBD1	few	TRBV6-5	TRBJ1-6	CASSYPPGQGFSPLHF	TGTGCCAGCAGTTATCCTCCGGGACAGGGTTTTTCACCCCTCCACTTT
TRBD2	few	TRBV7-9	TRBJ2-7	CASSSGGTSGTSGTSYEQYF	TGTGCCAGCAGCTCGGGCGGCACTTCCGGGACTAGCGGGACCTCCTACGAGCAGTACTTC
TRBD2	few	TRBV6-2/TRBV6-3	TRBJ2-1	CASRIAGVNYNEQFF	TGTGCCAGCCGGATAGCGGGAGTCAACTACAATGAGCAGTTCTTC
NA	NA	TRBV4-3	TRBJ2-3	CASSQDQGLGAQYF	TGCGCCAGCAGCCAAGATCAGGGGCTTGGGGCGCAGTATTTT
NA	NA	TRBV9	TRBJ1-2	CASSGEGQHYGYTF	TGTGCCAGCAGCGGCGAGGGGCAACACTATGGCTACACCTTC
TRBD2	NA	TRBV20-1	TRBJ2-5	CSAGLAGGHQETQYF	TGCAGTGCCGGACTAGCGGGAGGCCACCAAGAGACCCAGTACTTC
NA	NA	TRBV20-1	TRBJ2-2	CSARGGRFNTGELFF	TGCAGTGCCAGGGGGGGGCGGTTCAACACCGGGGAGCTGTTTTTT
NA	few	TRBV4-1	TRBJ2-5	CASSQAGGAETQYF	TGCGCCAGCAGCCAAGCAGGGGGGGCAGAGACCCAGTACTTC
NA	NA	TRBV2	TRBJ2-3	CASSEPDTQYF	TGTGCCAGCAGTGAACCAGATACGCAGTATTTT
NA	NA	TRBV19	TRBJ1-2	CASKHRVRGYTF	TGTGCCAGTAAGCACAGGGTTCGTGGCTACACCTTC
NA	few	TRBV12-3/TRBV12-4	TRBJ1-1	CASSLLDREAFF	TGTGCCAGCAGTTTACTAGACAGGGAAGCTTTCTTT
NA	few	TRBV7-2	TRBJ2-3	CASSPPDTETQYF	TGTGCCAGCAGCCCCCCCGACACAGAAACGCAGTATTTT
NA	NA	TRBV7-4	TRBJ2-7	CASSLFRGGTVSYEQYF	TGTGCCAGCAGCTTATTCCGGGGCGGGACAGTCTCCTACGAGCAGTACTTC
NA	NA	TRBV7-8	TRBJ2-5	CASNTLPGLEETQYF	TGTGCCAGCAACACCCTCCCTGGTCTAGAAGAGACCCAGTACTTC
NA	NA	TRBV6-2/TRBV6-3	TRBJ2-7	CATRPLAVNTYEQYF	TGTGCCACCAGACCCCTGGCGGTAAATACTTACGAGCAGTACTTC
NA	NA	TRBV18	TRBJ1-2	CASSPNEQGTYGYTF	TGTGCCAGCTCACCAAACGAACAGGGTACCTATGGCTACACCTTC
TRBD1	few	TRBV24-1	TRBJ1-1	CATSDLGTGLAFF	TGTGCCACCAGTGATTTAGGGACAGGATTGGCTTTCTTT
NA	few	TRBV5-1	TRBJ2-7	CASSRSASTYEQYF	TGCGCCAGCAGCAGGTCGGCGAGCACATACGAGCAGTACTTC
NA	NA	TRBV14	TRBJ2-1	CAGSQDFAGMRNEQFF	TGTGCCGGCAGCCAAGATTTTGCCGGGATGAGAAATGAGCAGTTCTTC
TRBD2	NA	TRBV7-2	TRBJ2-3	CASSSREGRGTQYF	TGTGCCAGCAGCTCTCGGGAGGGCCGGGGGACGCAGTATTTT
NA	NA	TRBV27	TRBJ2-1	CASKQFIVQGGNEQFF	TGTGCCAGCAAACAGTTTATCGTCCAGGGTGGCAATGAGCAGTTCTTC
TRBD1	few	TRBV7-2	TRBJ2-1	CASSRPRQGARNEQFF	TGTGCCAGCAGCCGGCCCAGGCAGGGGGCGAGGAATGAGCAGTTCTTC
NA	NA	TRBV24-1	TRBJ2-5	CATSDAGAIQETQYF	TGTGCCACCAGTGATGCAGGGGCGATACAAGAGACCCAGTACTTC
NA	NA	TRBV7-8	TRBJ2-1	CASSPIAAFRYNEQFF	TGTGCCAGCAGCCCCATCGCCGCGTTTCGATACAATGAGCAGTTCTTC
NA	NA	TRBV11-3	TRBJ2-1	CASSLGLQTGEQFF	TGTGCCAGCAGCTTGGGACTCCAGACCGGGGAGCAGTTCTTC
TRBD1	few	TRBV28	TRBJ1-2	CASSSRQGAYYGYTF	TGTGCCAGCAGTTCAAGACAGGGGGCTTACTATGGCTACACCTTC